This paragraph covers one T cell receptor beta chain sequence. The antigen is unknown. The junction had 8 bases not matched to a gene; V was cut back by 2 bases and J by 4 bases. CDR3 length: 16 residues. CDR1 is MNHEY and CDR2 is SMNVEV in the germline V gene (reference sequence). Reverse transcription of about 0.45 to 1 ug RNA was carried out with random hexamers. Amplification of TCR beta CDR3 by immunoSEQ multiplex PCR spanned 54 Vbeta and 13 Jbeta. TCRdb fed the immunoSEQ multiplex PCR reads into MiXCR, producing one record per CDR3 protein. The table lists about 190,000 distinct CDR3 sequences, roughly 94% of them singletons. This sample was taken from a study of CD8 T cells in Susac syndrome. FACS was used to enrich TEMRA cells, whereas the CD8+ and CD4+ T cells were obtained by negative isolation. Study-wide findings and caveats: Susac-specific public clones numbered about 15 in total CD8+ repertoires (and about five in CD8+ TEMRA repertoires). The greatest CD8+ clonal expansion in Susac occurred in TEMRA cells and in active patients.

The TCR originated in a human donor with Susac syndrome. Sequenced input: CD8+ T cells from PBMCs. The genes are TRBV27 and TRBJ2-5, with TRBD2 matching over 9 bases. The CDR3 spells CASSLTSSGVIETQYF. CDR3 DNA: TGTGCCAGCAGTTTAACGTCTAGCGGGGTGATAGAGACCCAGTACTTC.